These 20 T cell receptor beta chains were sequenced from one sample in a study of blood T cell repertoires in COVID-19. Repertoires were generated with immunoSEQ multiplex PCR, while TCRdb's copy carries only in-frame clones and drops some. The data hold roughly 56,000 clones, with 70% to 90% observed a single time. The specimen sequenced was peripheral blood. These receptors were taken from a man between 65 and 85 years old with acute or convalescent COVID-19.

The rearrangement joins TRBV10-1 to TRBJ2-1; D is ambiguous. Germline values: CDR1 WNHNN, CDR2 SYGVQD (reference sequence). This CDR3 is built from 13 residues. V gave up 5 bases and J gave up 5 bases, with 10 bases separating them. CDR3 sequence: CASSPDRDNEQFF. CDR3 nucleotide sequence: TGCGCCAGCAGTCCCGACCGGGACAATGAGCAGTTCTTC.

The CDR3 DNA sequence: TGCGCCAGCAGCCCCCCGGGAGGGGGTGGCAATGAGCAGTTCTTC. Amino acids: CASSPPGGGGNEQFF. This sequence joins TRBV5-1 and TRBJ2-1; 8 bases are a match to TRBD2. The CDR3 loop spans 15 amino acids. Trimming removed 4 bases from V and 6 bases from J; junction bases left unmatched: 9. The germline CDR1 and CDR2 sequences are SGHRS and YFSETQ.

CDR3 DNA: TGTGCCAGCAGCCCCGAAATACTACAGGGGGCCTCTCATGGCTACACCTTC. This encodes CASSPEILQGASHGYTF. The chain combines TRBV7-9 with TRBJ1-2, with 9 positions matching TRBD1. The CDR3 totals 17 residues. The junction had 16 bases not matched to a gene; V was cut back by 5 bases and J by 6 bases. CDR1 is SEHNR and CDR2 is FQNEAQ in the germline V gene (reference sequence).

The CDR3 bases are TGTGCCAGCTCACCACAATCCTGGACATACACAATGAACACTGAAGCTTTCTTT. Translated, it gives CASSPQSWTYTMNTEAFF. J is TRBJ1-1 and V is TRBV18; tentatively, D is TRBD1 (5 bases). This CDR3 has 18 residues. In germline, CDR1 is KGHSH, CDR2 LQKENI. The V end lost 1 base, the J end lost 0 bases, and 18 bases lay between the germline ends.

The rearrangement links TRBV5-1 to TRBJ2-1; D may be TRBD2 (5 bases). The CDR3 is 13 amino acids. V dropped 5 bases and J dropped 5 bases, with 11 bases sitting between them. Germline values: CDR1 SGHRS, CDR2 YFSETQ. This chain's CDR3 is CASRDGMDNEQFF. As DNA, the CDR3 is TGCGCCAGCAGGGACGGGATGGACAATGAGCAGTTCTTC.

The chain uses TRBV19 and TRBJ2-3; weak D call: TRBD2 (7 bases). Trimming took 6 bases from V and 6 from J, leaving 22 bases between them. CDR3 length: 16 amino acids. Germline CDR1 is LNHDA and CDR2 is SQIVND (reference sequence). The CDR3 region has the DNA TGTGCCAGTAGAAGAGGGGGGGCGCGAGGGTCCGATACGCAGTATTTT. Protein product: CASRRGGARGSDTQYF. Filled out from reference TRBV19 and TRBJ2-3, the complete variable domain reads DGGITQSPKYLFRKEGQNVTLSCEQNLNHDAMYWYRQDPGQGLRLIYYSQIVNDFQKGDIAEGYSVSREKKESFPLTVTSAQKNPTAFYLCASRRGGARGSDTQYFGPGTRLTVL.

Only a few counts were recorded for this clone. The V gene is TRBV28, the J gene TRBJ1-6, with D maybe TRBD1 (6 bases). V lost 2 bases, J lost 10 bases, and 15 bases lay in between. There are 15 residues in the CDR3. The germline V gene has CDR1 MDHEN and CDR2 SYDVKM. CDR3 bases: TGTGCCAGCAGTTTAGGAGGGGGGGCCAGATCACCCCTCCACTTT. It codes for CASSLGGGARSPLHF.

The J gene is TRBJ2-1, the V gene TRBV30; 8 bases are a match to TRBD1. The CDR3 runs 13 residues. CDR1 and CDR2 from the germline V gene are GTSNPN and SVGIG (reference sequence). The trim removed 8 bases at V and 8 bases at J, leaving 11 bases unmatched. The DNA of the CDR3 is TGTGCCATCCGCAGGGGGCGCGGGGATGAGCAGTTCTTC. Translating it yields CAIRRGRGDEQFF.

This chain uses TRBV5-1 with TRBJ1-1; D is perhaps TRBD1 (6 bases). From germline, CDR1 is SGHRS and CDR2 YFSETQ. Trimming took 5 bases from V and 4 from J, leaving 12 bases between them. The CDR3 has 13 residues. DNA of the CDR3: TGCGCCAGCAGGGACAGTTTAGCCACTGAAGCTTTCTTT. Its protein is CASRDSLATEAFF.

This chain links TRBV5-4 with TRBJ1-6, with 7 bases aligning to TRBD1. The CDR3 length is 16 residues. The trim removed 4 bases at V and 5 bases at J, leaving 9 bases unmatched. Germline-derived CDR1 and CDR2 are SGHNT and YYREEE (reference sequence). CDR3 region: CASSRDSLRDNSPLHF. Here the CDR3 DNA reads TGTGCCAGCAGCCGGGACAGCCTAAGGGATAATTCACCCCTCCACTTT.

CDR3 region: CASGSTVQEGTQYF. The CDR3 coding sequence is TGTGCTAGTGGTTCGACGGTCCAAGAGGGTACGCAGTATTTT. The genes are TRBV12-5 and TRBJ2-3, with D possibly being TRBD2 (5 bases). The V end was cut by 4 bases, the J end by 8 bases, with 16 bases between. This CDR3 region has 14 residues. From germline, CDR1 is LGHNT and CDR2 FRNRAP.

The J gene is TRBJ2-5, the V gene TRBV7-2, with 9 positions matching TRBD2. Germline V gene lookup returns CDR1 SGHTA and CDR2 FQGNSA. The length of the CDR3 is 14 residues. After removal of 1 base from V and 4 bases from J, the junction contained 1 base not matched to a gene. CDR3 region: CASSLEAGGETQYF. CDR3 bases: TGTGCCAGCAGCTTAGAAGCGGGGGGAGAGACCCAGTACTTC.

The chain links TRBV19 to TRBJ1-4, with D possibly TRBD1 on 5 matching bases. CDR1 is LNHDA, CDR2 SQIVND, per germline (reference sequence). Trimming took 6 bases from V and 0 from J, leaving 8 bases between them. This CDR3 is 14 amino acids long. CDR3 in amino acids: CASSPTATNEKLFF. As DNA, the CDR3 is TGTGCCAGTAGCCCGACAGCAACTAATGAAAAACTGTTTTTT.

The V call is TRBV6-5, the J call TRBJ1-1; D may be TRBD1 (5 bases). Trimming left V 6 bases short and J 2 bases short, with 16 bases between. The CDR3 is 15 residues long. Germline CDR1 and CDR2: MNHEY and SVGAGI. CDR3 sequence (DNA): TGTGCCAGCAGGAGGGGAGGGCAGATCAACACTGAAGCTTTCTTT. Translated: CASRRGGQINTEAFF.

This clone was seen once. CDR3 protein: CASSPSMYGYTF. The CDR3 nucleotides are TGTGCCAGCAGTCCCTCTATGTATGGCTACACCTTC. The chain links TRBV6-5 to TRBJ1-2, with D uncertain. Trimming took 5 bases from V and 5 from J, leaving 9 bases between them. The CDR3 runs 12 residues. Germline CDR1 is MNHEY and CDR2 is SVGAGI.

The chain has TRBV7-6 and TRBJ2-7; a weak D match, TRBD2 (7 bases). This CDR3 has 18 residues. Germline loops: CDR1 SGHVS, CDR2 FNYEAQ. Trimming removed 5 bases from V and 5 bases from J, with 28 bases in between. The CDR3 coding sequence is TGTGCCAGCAGCCGCCCCGGCCGTGGTGCGGGGGCCGGCCACGAGCAGTACTTC. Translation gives CASSRPGRGAGAGHEQYF.

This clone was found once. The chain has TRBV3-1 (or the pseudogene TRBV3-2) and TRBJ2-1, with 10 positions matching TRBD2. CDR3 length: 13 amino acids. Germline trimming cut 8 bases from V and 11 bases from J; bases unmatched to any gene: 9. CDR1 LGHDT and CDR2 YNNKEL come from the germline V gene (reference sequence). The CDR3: CASGGAGGRQQFF. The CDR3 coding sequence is TGTGCCAGCGGGGGAGCGGGGGGGCGGCAGCAGTTCTTC.

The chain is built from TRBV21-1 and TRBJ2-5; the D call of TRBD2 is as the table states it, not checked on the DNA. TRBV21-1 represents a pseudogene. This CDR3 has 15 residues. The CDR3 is CASIWKNRLQETQYF. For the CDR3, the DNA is TGTGCCAGCATATGGAAGAACCGACTACAAGAGACCCAGTACTTC.

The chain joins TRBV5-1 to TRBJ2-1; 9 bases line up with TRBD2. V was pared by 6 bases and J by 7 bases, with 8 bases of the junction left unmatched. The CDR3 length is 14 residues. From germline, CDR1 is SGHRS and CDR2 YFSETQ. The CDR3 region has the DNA TGCGCCAGCACCGCGGGGGGGCCCTGGAATGAGCAGTTCTTC. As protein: CASTAGGPWNEQFF.

CDR3 nucleotides: TGCGCCAGCAGCTTGGGCCCCGTCGCCCTATCCTACGAGCAGTACTTC. It codes for CASSLGPVALSYEQYF. The J gene is TRBJ2-7, the V gene TRBV5-1; D unclear. The CDR3 has 16 amino acids. V was trimmed by 0 bases and J by 1 base, leaving 14 bases between them. Germline assignment: CDR1 SGHRS and CDR2 YFSETQ.